What follows are 24 T cell receptor beta chains derived from one specimen sequenced in a study of cytomegalovirus exposure and HLA in healthy donors (dated by TCRdb to about 2017). The library was prepared using the immunoSEQ multiplex PCR assay. The multiplex PCR relied on a mix of 60 forward primers for TCR Vbeta segments and 13 reverse primers for TCR Jbeta segments. TCRdb re-hosts the immuneACCESS table, in-frame sequences only. Its copies lack some clones; in the studies checked, an unresolved V gene accounts for under half of them, and the cause for the rest is not known. The table for this sample lists just over 150,000 clones. 1.3% of the sample is in the top ten clones. Source material: PBMCs. Receptor source: a woman in her sixties or seventies in good health and CMV-seronegative.

A remark on this clone: A junction end diverges from the germline sequence, so it may reflect a read error. The chain is built from TRBV19 and TRBJ2-1, with TRBD1 matching 10 bases. The CDR3 has 16 amino acids. The germline V gene encodes CDR1 LNHDA and CDR2 SQIVND (reference sequence). Here the CDR3 DNA reads TGTGCCAGTAGTGCCCGGACAGGGGGAAGATTTAATGAGCAGCTCTTC. Protein product: CASSARTGGRFNEQLF.

The chain recombines TRBV9 with TRBJ2-7; 8 positions match TRBD1. The germline gives CDR1 SGDLS, CDR2 YYNGEE. The V segment lost 0 bases and the J segment 6 bases; nucleotides outside the gene matches: 8. This CDR3 contains 15 residues. CDR3 sequence reads: CASSVDPATGVEQYF. Here the CDR3 DNA reads TGTGCCAGCAGCGTAGACCCCGCGACAGGGGTCGAGCAGTACTTC.

This sequence joins TRBV2 and TRBJ2-6; 9 positions agree with TRBD1. CDR3 length equals 18 residues. The V and J ends lost 8 bases and 0 bases, in that order; junction bases with no gene match: 11. Per the germline V gene, CDR1 is SNHLY and CDR2 is FYNNEI. This CDR3 is CASSSPGQGYSGANVLTF. The DNA for the CDR3 is TGTGCCAGCTCCTCGCCGGGACAGGGTTACTCTGGGGCCAACGTCCTGACTTTC.

V and J are TRBV5-6 and TRBJ1-1; D not certain. Trimming shortened V by 2 bases and J by 6 bases, and 14 bases separated the two germline ends. The CDR3 loop spans 14 amino acids. The germline V gene encodes CDR1 SGHDT and CDR2 YYEEEE. In DNA form, the CDR3 reads TGTGCCAGCAGCTTAAACGACGCGGCTGCTGAAGCTTTCTTT. Encoded protein: CASSLNDAAAEAFF.

The rearrangement uses TRBV30 and TRBJ2-7; 8 nucleotides match TRBD1. The germline gives CDR1 GTSNPN, CDR2 SVGIG (reference sequence). The J segment lost 0 bases and the V segment lost 5 bases, leaving 0 bases of the junction unmatched. The CDR3 runs to 12 residues. CDR3 sequence (DNA): TGTGCCTGGCAGGGGGCCTCCTACGAGCAGTACTTC. Residues: CAWQGASYEQYF.

The V and J genes are TRBV6-1 and TRBJ1-5, with D hard to call. V gave up 7 bases and J gave up 0 bases, with 10 bases separating them. In germline, CDR1 is MNHNS, CDR2 SASEGT. This CDR3 comprises 14 residues. The CDR3 DNA is TGTGCCAGCACTCCGGTCTATAGCAATCAGCCCCAGCATTTT. It codes for CASTPVYSNQPQHF.

The chain recombines TRBV14 with TRBJ1-5, with 7 positions matching TRBD1. The CDR3 is made up of 14 amino acids. Losses at the gene ends were 4 bases for V and 7 bases for J; bases not matched to a gene: 7. Germline V CDR1 and CDR2: SGHDN, FVKESK. The CDR3 here is CASSRGGLGQPQHF. CDR3 in DNA: TGTGCCAGCAGCCGAGGGGGCCTGGGGCAGCCCCAGCATTTT. Based on the CDR3 plus reference TRBV14 and TRBJ1-5, the full variable domain is EAGVTQFPSHSVIEKGQTVTLRCDPISGHDNLYWYRRVMGKEIKFLLHFVKESKQDESGMPNNRFLAERTGGTYSTLKVQPAELEDSGVYFCASSRGGLGQPQHFGDGTRLSIL.

The V and J genes are TRBV5-1 and TRBJ2-2; no firm D call. CDR1 is SGHRS and CDR2 is YFSETQ in the germline V gene. CDR3 length: 15 residues. Deletions cut 4 bases from V and 5 bases from J, with 15 bases between. The CDR3, as DNA: TGCGCCAGCAGCCGAGAGTATTCCTCAACCGGGGAGCTGTTTTTT. This sequence encodes CASSREYSSTGELFF.

The V call is TRBV6-1, the J call TRBJ2-3, with 8 bases aligning to TRBD2. CDR1 and CDR2 (germline): MNHNS, SASEGT. Losses at the gene ends were 2 bases for V and 2 bases for J; bases not matched to a gene: 3. This CDR3 has 15 amino acids. CDR3 coding DNA: TGTGCCAGCAGTGAACCGGGGGGGCTCACAGATACGCAGTATTTT. Translation: CASSEPGGLTDTQYF.

The rearrangement uses TRBV10-3 and TRBJ2-7; 8 positions match TRBD2. The germline V gene encodes CDR1 ENHRY and CDR2 SYGVKD. V gave up 4 bases and J gave up 5 bases; unmatched junction bases: 7. The CDR3 covers 14 residues. In nucleotides, the CDR3 is TGTGCCATCAGTGTTAGCGGGGCTCTGAACGAGCAGTACTTC. It is translated as CAISVSGALNEQYF.

This rearrangement joins TRBV7-2 to TRBJ1-1; D gene ambiguous. The CDR3 runs to 14 residues. Germline CDR1 reads SGHTA; CDR2 reads FQGNSA. V was pared by 5 bases and J by 2 bases, with 12 bases between. CDR3 bases: TGTGCCAGCAGCCCCCGTCCGACAAACACTGAAGCTTTCTTT. Amino acid sequence: CASSPRPTNTEAFF.

This chain joins TRBV27 and TRBJ1-1; a possible D gene is TRBD1 (6 bases). Germline CDR1 is MNHEY and CDR2 is SMNVEV (reference sequence). The CDR3 length is 18 residues. Deletions cut 2 bases from V and 1 base from J, with 20 bases between. The CDR3 DNA sequence: TGTGCCAGCAGTTTAAGAAACAGGGTAGGAGGTGGGAACACTGAAGCTTTCTTT. Protein sequence: CASSLRNRVGGGNTEAFF.

V is TRBV7-9 and J is TRBJ1-1; D is possibly TRBD1 (6 bases). CDR3 length: 15 amino acids. The V end lost 3 bases, the J end lost 4 bases, and 15 bases lay between the germline ends. Germline V gene data show CDR1 as SEHNR and CDR2 as FQNEAQ (reference sequence). The CDR3 protein is CASSLKAPGVTEAFF. The DNA for the CDR3 is TGTGCCAGCAGCTTGAAGGCCCCAGGGGTCACTGAAGCTTTCTTT.

The chain couples TRBV30 to TRBJ1-2; unclear D gene. Germline assignment: CDR1 GTSNPN and CDR2 SVGIG (reference sequence). V was cut by 1 base and J by 5 bases, with 11 bases left in between. CDR3 length: 13 residues. In DNA, the CDR3 is TGTGCCTGGAGTGCACGAGCTGTATATGGCTACACCTTC. It codes for CAWSARAVYGYTF.

The V and J genes are TRBV7-9 and TRBJ2-1; 12 positions match TRBD2. Per germline, CDR1 SEHNR and CDR2 FQNEAQ (reference sequence). With V trimmed by 3 bases and J by 8 bases, 11 bases remained unmatched. The CDR3 runs to 17 residues. CDR3 sequence (DNA): TGTGCCAGCAGCTTCCGACTAGCGGGAGATATAAGCGATGAGCAGTTCTTC. Translation gives CASSFRLAGDISDEQFF.

V is TRBV4-1 and J is TRBJ2-1, with TRBD1 as a possible D gene (5 bases). This CDR3 is built from 16 residues. Trimming took off 1 base at V and 2 bases at J, with 12 bases between the two ends. The germline V gene encodes CDR1 MGHRA and CDR2 YSYEKL. The CDR3 sequence: CASSQGGAVPYNEQFF. In DNA form, the CDR3 reads TGCGCCAGCAGCCAAGGTGGGGCCGTTCCCTACAATGAGCAGTTCTTC.

The chain uses TRBV27 and TRBJ1-2, with D uncertain. This CDR3 contains 14 residues. The germline V and J ends were trimmed by 3 bases and 4 bases, with 12 bases remaining between them. Germline CDR1 MNHEY, CDR2 SMNVEV (reference sequence). CDR3 protein: CASSFESRGYGYTF. The CDR3 bases are TGTGCCAGCAGTTTCGAGTCCCGAGGCTATGGCTACACCTTC.

The V and J genes are TRBV10-2 and TRBJ2-5; 10 positions match TRBD1. This CDR3 comprises 14 residues. The V and J ends lost 3 bases and 5 bases, in that order; junction bases with no gene match: 3. Germline-derived CDR1 and CDR2 are WSHSY and SAAADI. CDR3 sequence: CASSDPGQGETQYF. For the CDR3, the DNA is TGCGCCAGCAGTGACCCGGGACAGGGGGAGACCCAGTACTTC.

V is TRBV6-5 and J is TRBJ1-5; the D is unclear. Trimming removed 6 bases at V and 3 bases at J, with 15 bases between. The CDR3 contains 15 residues. Germline V gene data show CDR1 as MNHEY and CDR2 as SVGAGI. CDR3 bases: TGTGCCAGCAGACGCTCCGCGACACACAATCAGCCCCAGCATTTT. This codes for CASRRSATHNQPQHF.

This chain links TRBV7-9 with TRBJ2-5, with 10 bases that match TRBD2. This CDR3 is 16 amino acids long. V lost 3 bases, J lost 1 base, and 5 bases stayed unmatched. The germline V gene has CDR1 SEHNR and CDR2 FQNEAQ (reference sequence). The CDR3 region has the DNA TGTGCCAGCAGCTTTGGGCTAGCGGGGGCCCAAGAGACCCAGTACTTC. Its translation is CASSFGLAGAQETQYF.

This chain uses TRBV7-3 with TRBJ2-2; D remains ambiguous. The V gene's germline CDR1 is SGHTA and CDR2 FQGTGA. V lost 5 bases and J lost 0, with 7 bases in between. This CDR3 is 14 amino acids long. The CDR3 region is CASSPRTNTGELFF. The CDR3 region has the DNA TGTGCCAGCAGCCCCCGTACGAACACCGGGGAGCTGTTTTTT. Complete variable domain (other parts from reference TRBV7-3 and TRBJ2-2): GAGVSQTPSNKVTEKGKYVELRCDPISGHTALYWYRQSLGQGPEFLIYFQGTGAADDSGLPNDRFFAVRPEGSVSTLKIQRTERGDSAVYLCASSPRTNTGELFFGEGSRLTVL.

The rearrangement uses TRBV5-1 and TRBJ2-1, with 8 bases lining up with TRBD2. CDR1 SGHRS and CDR2 YFSETQ come from the germline V gene. This CDR3 comprises 15 residues. V lost 0 bases and J lost 5; bases outside the gene matches: 4. The CDR3 nucleotides are TGCGCCAGCAGCTTGGAGTTAGCGGGGAACAATGAGCAGTTCTTC. Translated, it gives CASSLELAGNNEQFF.

V gene TRBV18 combines with J gene TRBJ2-7; D is undetermined. CDR1 KGHSH and CDR2 LQKENI come from the germline V gene. V was clipped by 2 bases and J by 0 bases, with 5 bases between them. The CDR3 covers 13 residues. The CDR3: CASSPTYSYEQYF. In DNA form, the CDR3 reads TGTGCCAGCTCACCAACCTACTCCTACGAGCAGTACTTC.

The chain is built from TRBV6-6 and TRBJ2-7; tentatively, D is TRBD1 (6 bases). The length of the CDR3 is 14 residues. Trimming took 6 bases from V and 1 from J, leaving 13 bases between them. Germline CDR1 MNHNY, CDR2 SVGAGI (reference sequence). The CDR3 region has the DNA TGTGCCAGCAGCATTAGGGGGAGTTCCTACGAGCAGTACTTC. Translating gives CASSIRGSSYEQYF.